This T cell receptor (beta chain) was captured in a study of cytomegalovirus exposure and HLA in healthy donors (dated by TCRdb to about 2017). Regarding the research as a whole: An earlier analysis of approximately 640 of the donors reported more than 250 Gb of sequence data and approximately 110 million unique TCR beta sequences from about 200 million T cells. A handful of DR-DQ haplotypes were treated as single units for association and clustering because of strong linkage in the cohort. The study used immunosequencing to profile the T cell repertoires of approximately 630 subjects and linked those repertoires to cytomegalovirus serostatus. The genetic ancestry cluster associated with self-reported Caucasian donors included 65% to 90% of the 398 genotyped donors. To decide whether each TCR beta V gene segment behaved as functional or pseudogenic, an earlier analysis of fewer than 750 of the donors relied on high-throughput TCR beta sequencing. In a later genetic analysis, genome-wide SNP genotypes for about three fifths of the roughly 670 donors were used, and that subset was treated as a discovery cohort. HLA typing covered class I and class II loci at four-digit resolution. The study combined high-throughput TCR immunosequencing, statistical association of individual TCRs with disease status, and machine learning to predict cytomegalovirus infection status. Rather than using new phenotypic data, the later analysis identified candidate immune exposures from TCR beta sequences and from how often those sequences occurred across donors. The study aimed to test whether signatures of past pathogen exposure could be identified by cataloging public T cell receptors. In a later analysis, previously published TCR beta repertoires from 670 or so donors were re-analyzed and high-resolution HLA genotyping was added so that TCR occurrence patterns could be studied. Among around 400 genotyped donors of the cohort, an average of around 250,000 unique TCR beta nucleotide sequences was sequenced per donor, of which approximately 19% were non-productive. Roughly 300 gigabases of sequencing data and around 90 million unique TCR sequences made up an early release that covered 500 to 650 HLA-typed donors. Besides the first cohort of approximately 710 subjects, a separate validation cohort made up of roughly 120 different subjects was used. The number of typed donors differed by locus: about 629-630 for A, B, C, DRB1 and DQB1; 500 to 550 for DQA1; around 580 for DPA1; and around 490 for DPB1. Donor age, sex, ethnicity and CMV serostatus were compiled together with the repertoire data. Every repertoire in the discovery cohort had been generated on one and the same sequencing platform. General findings and caveats noted by the study authors: Some IMGT-functional V segments, including TRBV6-2 and TRBV6-3, could not be distinguished by the 87-base-pair reads and were therefore excluded. In an earlier analysis of over 550 of the donors, most TCR beta V segments were observed in productive rearrangements about 90% or about 30% of the time, broadly matching IMGT annotations. Compared with the roughly 670-donor mean, donors in an Asian-associated ancestry cluster had fewer N-insertions in productive TCRs, according to a later genetic analysis. A few of the identified cytomegalovirus-associated TCR beta chains were confirmed in vitro to be specific for cytomegalovirus antigens. A later analysis associated 16,951 TCR beta sequences with specific HLA alleles at a false discovery rate of 0.05. According to a later analysis, TCR association rates differed among HLA loci, with DRB1 alleles showing the most associated TCRs and HLA-C alleles showing the fewest. The classifier was reported to diagnose cytomegalovirus status with high specificity and sensitivity in both the original cohort and the validation cohort. A total of fewer than 200 TCR beta chains were listed by the study as associated with cytomegalovirus. In a later analysis, HLA-associated TCR beta chains were found to be more clonally expanded and to have lower generation probabilities than equally common non-associated chains. V-gene and J-gene trimming of TCR beta chains was associated with a missense DCLRE1C variant in a later genetic analysis, and the association was replicated in an independent cohort. Roughly uniform sequencing depth across donors was assumed in presence/absence analyses, although this assumption may not hold. A cluster of highly shared sequence variants was judged likely to be a technical artifact of the sequencing pipeline. A later analysis reported that several top co-occurrence clusters appeared linked to parvovirus B19, influenza, CMV and Epstein-Barr virus. This cohort had only TCR beta chains sequenced, and the lack of alpha or paired-chain data limited which features could be detected. Assigning TCR associations to individual alleles was difficult when HLA alleles, especially DR and DQ, strongly co-occurred. A further reported finding was that TCR beta sequences accurately predicted the HLA-A and HLA-B alleles for most subjects in the first cohort. It was suggested by the authors that the approach could potentially be generalized to other disease states and immunological phenotypes. Correlated functional status among segregating V segments might reflect linkage disequilibrium, but an unknown experimental factor could not be ruled out. CMV serostatus was the only immune exposure information available for the cohort. Because HLA typing was missing for some donors at each locus, association tests included only the typed subset. Because counts were too low, about 18 rarely observed V segments, including chromosome 9 orphons, were excluded from the earlier analysis of some 540 of the donors. A later analysis found that most CMV-associated TCR beta chains appeared HLA-restricted, with HLA associations seemingly driven largely by CMV exposure. Most TCR sequences were observed very rarely across donors, whereas some public TCRs were present in many individuals.

The library was built by means of the immunoSEQ multiplex PCR assay. A mixture of 60 forward primers for TCR Vbeta segments and 13 reverse primers for TCR Jbeta segments was used in the multiplex PCR. Amplification of the CDR3 region of rearranged TCR beta genes was performed with a multiplex PCR assay on genomic DNA. The amplified TCR beta libraries were sequenced on the Illumina HiSeq System as 87-base-pair reads. The study's own analysis went as follows. A later analysis tallied roughly 78 million unique TCR beta chains across the 666 repertoires, and about 12 million of those chains were shared by two or more donors. To remove PCR and sequencing errors, raw reads were error-corrected and collapsed into unique sequences using a nearest-neighbor algorithm that merged closely related sequences. V, D and J gene segments were assigned by aligning CDR3 sequences to IMGT reference sequences. For a sequence to be retained, a match of at least six nucleotides to both a V gene segment and a J gene segment was required. A rearrangement counted as productive if the CDR3 had no stop codons and remained in frame with V and J, and every other rearrangement counted as non-productive. Following IMGT convention, CDR3 was defined as the stretch from the second conserved V-encoded cysteine up to the conserved J-encoded phenylalanine. Sequences without an unambiguous match to a single V gene segment were excluded from the earlier analysis of over 500 of the donors. An earlier analysis of about 590 of the donors classified V segments as functional when productive rearrangements were above 56.7% and as segregating when the standard deviation between donors was above 5%. A statistical classification framework was developed to diagnose cytomegalovirus status using the catalog of TCR beta chain sequences. In a later analysis, TCR nucleotide sequences were compared against IMGT/GENE-DB human TR gene sequences so that V and J genes could be assigned. The TCRdist pipeline was used in a later analysis to assign CDR3 sequences and most-parsimonious VDJ recombination scenarios. In a later analysis, each TCR beta chain was defined by its CDR3 amino acid sequence together with its V-gene family, and reads lacking a unique V-gene family were excluded. As a way to deal with suspected cross-contamination and a sequencing artifact, a later analysis dropped roughly 600 nucleotide sequences that were highly shared and had low generation probability. For each public chain, a later analysis derived a clonal expansion index from normalized ranks of inferred template counts within each repertoire. In a later analysis, generation probabilities were computed using a VDJ recombination model fitted to out-of-frame rearrangements, and the results were checked against IGoR. Hypergeometric tests were used in a later analysis to score TCR-TCR, TCR-HLA and TCR-CMV co-occurrence, with a repertoire-size bias correction applied to the TCR pairs. In a later analysis, false discovery rates were estimated by permuting HLA or CMV assignments 20 times. In a later analysis, co-occurring TCRs were grouped using DBSCAN, and TCRdist sequence similarity was added for clustering within HLA-allele-positive subsets. Repertoires with fewer than 30,000 or more than 120,000 public chains, plus five repertoires with anomalous nucleotide sharing, were excluded from co-occurrence clustering. TCRdb holds this immuneACCESS table with in-frame rearrangements only. Some clones are missing; in checked studies, unresolved V genes explain under half, and the rest has no known cause. That table supplies the V and J calls and clone size; D and trimming were determined from the DNA. The sample table contains 100,000 or so clones; only one count was recorded for approximately 73% of them. 4% of the sample is in the top ten clones.

Comment on this clone: This receptor's antigen is unknown. Base qualities are not provided; no much larger clone lies one nucleotide away.

The CDR3 goes from the cysteine to the phenylalanine over 15 residues. The sequence is cut down to CDR3 DNA, 45 bases in frame from base 1. V gives up 5 bases and J gives up 0 bases, and the segment between their germline ends measures 11 bases. The CDR1 and CDR2 encoded by the germline V gene are SQVTM and ANQGSEA. In total, 630 or so healthy bone marrow donors made up the cohort. At the time of sampling, every cohort member was nominally healthy, though immune exposures that went unrecorded were likely present. The donor was CMV seropositive and belonged to the group of about 290 seropositive cohort members. A peripheral blood sample was collected from each donor, and TCR beta sequencing was performed on peripheral blood mononuclear cells. The Qiagen DNeasy Blood Extraction Kit was used to extract genomic DNA from the blood cell samples.

The sequenced sample consisted of PBMCs. This chain joins TRBV29-1 to TRBJ1-6; no confident D gene assignment can be made. The clonotype originates from a woman in her forties or fifties in good health and CMV-seropositive. The DNA sequence is as follows: TGCAGCGTTCGAACGGACTCCTCCTATAATTCACCCCTCCACTTT. Its protein reads: CSVRTDSSYNSPLHF.